This TCR beta chain came from a study of molecular identifiers for immune sequencing clone quantification. This clonotype was observed at least ten times. Its antigen is unknown. Findings and caveats of the study: Clones above 20 RNA copies contained over 97% of effector molecules and under 1% of naive molecules.

TCRdb analysed the PCR reads with MiXCR anew, one entry per CDR3 protein. This sample has some 100,000 distinct CDR3 sequences, with around a fifth found just once. Input material: naive CD8+ T cells from blood, with Jurkat cell RNA spiked in. Subset indicated: FACS-sorted CD8+CD4-CCR7+CD45RA+ naive T cells. The sequence derives from a human donor in good health. Some libraries in this study had Jurkat cell RNA spiked in.

The DNA of the CDR3 is TGCGCCAGCAGTGAGTCCTGGATGAATGAAAAACTGTTTTTT. It translates to CASSESWMNEKLFF. The chain has TRBV10-2 and TRBJ1-4, with D uncertain. Looked up from germline, CDR1 is WSHSY and CDR2 is SAAADI. CDR3 length equals 14 residues. The V gene lost 0 bases and the J gene lost 5 bases, with 7 bases spanning the gap.